These 19 T cell receptor beta chains came from one sample sequenced in a study of cytomegalovirus exposure and HLA in healthy donors. TCRdb keeps only in-frame clones here, not all; method: immunoSEQ multiplex PCR. The sample holds around 63,000 clones, around 92% seen once. Input material: PBMCs. The receptors derive from a woman between 18 and 29 years old in good health and CMV-seronegative.

The chain uses TRBV5-1 and TRBJ2-1; tentative D call: TRBD1 (6 bases). The CDR3 has 15 amino acids. Germline V gives CDR1 SGHRS, CDR2 YFSETQ. V lost 6 bases to trimming and J lost 2 bases, with 15 bases between them. The CDR3 loop is CASKPTGSTYNEQFF. The CDR3 DNA sequence: TGCGCCAGCAAACCTACAGGGTCCACCTACAATGAGCAGTTCTTC.

The chain recombines TRBV19 with TRBJ2-3; 8 nucleotides agree with TRBD2. This CDR3 region has 13 residues. Germline-derived CDR1 and CDR2 are LNHDA and SQIVND (reference sequence). Germline trimming cut 7 bases from V and 4 bases from J; bases unmatched to any gene: 4. The CDR3 DNA is TGTGCCAGTACCGGGGGGGCCGCAGATACGCAGTATTTT. Protein sequence: CASTGGAADTQYF.

The chain combines TRBV27 with TRBJ1-5, with TRBD1 as a possible D gene (5 bases). CDR3 length: 13 amino acids. Trimming removed 5 bases at V and 5 bases at J, with 10 bases between. Germline lookup yields CDR1 MNHEY and CDR2 SMNVEV (reference sequence). The CDR3 is CASSITGYQPQHF. CDR3 DNA: TGTGCCAGCAGTATAACAGGCTATCAGCCCCAGCATTTT.

The V call is TRBV6-1, the J call TRBJ2-5, with D unresolved. The CDR3 spans 11 residues. Per the germline V gene, CDR1 is MNHNS and CDR2 is SASEGT. Trimming took 6 bases from V and 2 from J, leaving 4 bases between them. CDR3 DNA sequence: TGTGCCAGCAGGTTACAAGAGACCCAGTACTTC. Its protein is CASRLQETQYF.

This rearrangement joins TRBV7-6 to TRBJ1-6; TRBD1 is a possible D gene (5 bases). Germline V gene sequence: CDR1 SGHVS, CDR2 FNYEAQ. V lost 1 base and J lost 6, with 16 bases in between. CDR3 length: 17 residues. The CDR3 DNA reads TGTGCCAGCAGCTTAGAAACTGGTGCAGGGATTAATTCACCCCTCCACTTT. Its translation: CASSLETGAGINSPLHF.

The J gene is TRBJ1-2, the V gene TRBV27; D is unclear. CDR1 and CDR2 (germline): MNHEY, SMNVEV (reference sequence). The CDR3 spans 17 residues. V gave up 6 bases and J gave up 0 bases, with 20 bases separating them. CDR3 coding DNA: TGTGCCAGCAGATCTCTTGTCACGGCAGGCCCTAACTATGGCTACACCTTC. Protein product: CASRSLVTAGPNYGYTF.

The rearrangement uses TRBV28 and TRBJ1-1; possibly TRBD1 for D (5 bases). Trimming removed 4 bases from V and 6 bases from J, with 18 bases in between. The CDR3 contains 15 residues. Germline assignment: CDR1 MDHEN and CDR2 SYDVKM. The CDR3 is CASSSRWGGFAEAFF. As DNA, the CDR3 is TGTGCCAGCAGTTCGCGGTGGGGGGGTTTTGCTGAAGCTTTCTTT.

The DNA of the CDR3 is TGTGCCAGCAGCCGGGGGACGGATTATCAGCCCCAGCATTTT. Translating it yields CASSRGTDYQPQHF. The chain joins TRBV7-8 to TRBJ1-5, with D possibly matching TRBD1 (5 bases). This CDR3 region has 14 residues. The germline V gene encodes CDR1 SGHVS and CDR2 FQNEAQ. The V gene lost 5 bases and the J gene lost 5 bases, with 13 bases spanning the gap.

The chain couples TRBV18 to TRBJ2-3; TRBD1 matches at 8 bases. V gave up 2 bases and J gave up 2 bases; unmatched junction bases: 6. The CDR3 totals 16 residues. CDR1 is KGHSH and CDR2 is LQKENI in the germline V gene. The CDR3 spells CASSPLTGASTDTQYF. For the CDR3, the DNA is TGTGCCAGCTCACCATTGACAGGGGCTTCCACAGATACGCAGTATTTT.

The chain carries TRBV7-9 and TRBJ1-4; possibly TRBD1 for D (5 bases). V lost 4 bases, J lost 0 bases, and 15 bases lay in between. The V gene's germline CDR1 is SEHNR and CDR2 FQNEAQ (reference sequence). CDR3 length: 17 residues. The CDR3 reads CASSSAPGGATNEKLFF. The CDR3 nucleotides are TGTGCCAGCAGCTCAGCCCCGGGGGGAGCAACTAATGAAAAACTGTTTTTT.

CDR3 loop: CASSLARASGSTDTQYF. DNA of the CDR3: TGTGCCAGCAGCTTAGCGCGGGCTAGCGGGAGCACAGATACGCAGTATTTT. This chain connects TRBV7-9 to TRBJ2-3; 8 nucleotides line up with TRBD2. CDR3 size: 17 residues. Germline V gene lookup returns CDR1 SEHNR and CDR2 FQNEAQ (reference sequence). The junction had 5 bases not matched to a gene; V was cut back by 0 bases and J by 0 bases.

The CDR3 protein is CASSVGPGVEKLFF. CDR3 DNA: TGTGCCAGCAGTGTGGGCCCGGGAGTCGAAAAACTGTTTTTT. The chain links TRBV2 to TRBJ1-4; D is uncertain. Looked up from germline, CDR1 is SNHLY and CDR2 is FYNNEI. The CDR3 is 14 amino acids. Trimming shortened V by 4 bases and J by 8 bases, and 14 bases separated the two germline ends.

The gene calls are TRBV4-1 and TRBJ2-2, with TRBD2 identical over 8 bases. CDR1 is MGHRA and CDR2 is YSYEKL in the germline V gene. The junction had 13 bases not matched to a gene; V was cut back by 1 base and J by 6 bases. This CDR3 region has 18 residues. The CDR3 coding sequence is TGCGCCAGCAGCCAAGTTGCTCCCGGACTAGCAGGGCCCGGGGAGCTGTTTTTT. This codes for CASSQVAPGLAGPGELFF.

The chain carries TRBV20-1 and TRBJ2-1; TRBD2 might be the D (5 bases). This CDR3 is built from 11 residues. CDR1 is DFQATT, CDR2 SNEGSKA, per germline (reference sequence). The DNA of the CDR3 is TGCAGCCCGTCCCGCGGGTTTTGGCAGTTCTTC. Translation gives CSPSRGFWQFF.

The genes are TRBV6-1 and TRBJ2-7; 8 bases are a match to TRBD1. The V gene's germline CDR1 is MNHNS and CDR2 SASEGT. J lost 5 bases, V lost 6 bases, and 6 bases had no gene match. This CDR3 spans 13 amino acids. CDR3 residues: CASRATGEHEQYF. CDR3 in DNA: TGTGCCAGCAGGGCGACAGGGGAACACGAGCAGTACTTC.

This chain links TRBV28 with TRBJ2-3; TRBD1 might be the D (6 bases). Trimming pared 3 bases from V and 4 bases from J, leaving 8 bases between. Germline assignment: CDR1 MDHEN and CDR2 SYDVKM. The CDR3 totals 13 residues. The CDR3: CASSLGAPDTQYF. CDR3 sequence (DNA): TGTGCCAGCAGTTTGGGGGCTCCAGATACGCAGTATTTT.

This chain connects TRBV7-9 to TRBJ1-4, with D possibly matching TRBD1 (5 bases). V lost 4 bases and J 8 bases, leaving 11 bases between the germline ends. The CDR3 spans 13 residues. Germline V gives CDR1 SEHNR, CDR2 FQNEAQ (reference sequence). This chain's CDR3 is CASSSDGGEKLFF. Here the CDR3 DNA reads TGTGCCAGCAGCTCAGACGGGGGGGAAAAACTGTTTTTT.

The rearrangement joins TRBV7-8 to TRBJ2-7; maybe TRBD2 (7 bases). The V gene lost 1 base and the J gene lost 4 bases, with 14 bases spanning the gap. Germline CDR1 and CDR2: SGHVS and FQNEAQ. The CDR3 extends over 15 amino acids. DNA of the CDR3: TGTGCCAGCAGCTTAGAGGGGGGGAAGTGGTACGAGCAGTACTTC. Residues: CASSLEGGKWYEQYF.

This chain connects TRBV28 to TRBJ2-7; 7 nucleotides align to TRBD1. With 4 bases clipped from V and 5 bases from J, the junction kept 17 bases outside the gene matches. Germline CDR1 and CDR2: MDHEN and SYDVKM. The CDR3 runs to 17 residues. CDR3 protein: CASSSQNRQGYKDEQYF. The CDR3 nucleotides read TGTGCCAGCAGTTCCCAAAACCGACAGGGTTATAAGGACGAGCAGTACTTC.